The 23 T cell receptor beta chains below come from one sample, sequenced in a study of T cells in Graves' hyperthyroidism and ophthalmopathy. Amplified TCR beta CDR3 regions derived from RNA transcripts. HTBI primers were employed in a first-round RT-PCR of the TCR CDR3. TCRdb called the multiplex PCR reads again in MiXCR, with one record for every CDR3 protein. In the table there are around 350,000 distinct CDR3 sequences, just under 25% of which are singletons. Sequencing used blood. The receptors derive from a man aged 50-59 years with Graves' hyperthyroidism.

The chain combines TRBV5-1 with TRBJ2-3; D not certain. CDR1 and CDR2 (germline): SGHRS, YFSETQ. The CDR3 covers 15 residues. V was trimmed by 3 bases and J by 2 bases, leaving 13 bases between them. This CDR3 reads CASSSTLSHTDTQYF. The CDR3 DNA reads TGCGCCAGCAGCTCGACTTTGAGTCACACAGATACGCAGTATTTT. The full variable domain, its missing parts supplied by reference TRBV5-1 and TRBJ2-3, is KAGVTQTPRYLIKTRGQQVTLSCSPISGHRSVSWYQQTPGQGLQFLFEYFSETQRNKGNFPGRFSGRQFSNSRSEMNVSTLELGDSALYLCASSSTLSHTDTQYFGPGTRLTVL.

This chain uses TRBV5-4 with TRBJ2-1; 9 positions match TRBD2. V was clipped by 0 bases and J by 7 bases; unmatched bases: 8. Germline V lookup: CDR1 SGHNT, CDR2 YYREEE (reference sequence). This CDR3 contains 16 residues. The CDR3 sequence is CASSLAFSGSSNEQFF. DNA of the CDR3: TGTGCCAGCAGCTTGGCCTTTAGCGGGAGTTCTAATGAGCAGTTCTTC.

The gene calls are TRBV18 and TRBJ1-2; 7 nucleotides match TRBD1. This CDR3 comprises 13 residues. J was trimmed by 8 bases and V by 6 bases; bases with no gene match: 9. In germline, CDR1 is KGHSH, CDR2 LQKENI. The CDR3 nucleotides read TGTGCCAGCTCCCCTCAGGGGGTGAAAGGCTACACCTTC. This encodes CASSPQGVKGYTF.

This clonotype was counted at least ten times. The chain has TRBV2 and TRBJ2-3, with 11 bases identical to TRBD2. The CDR3 is made up of 15 amino acids. V gave up 6 bases and J gave up 4 bases; unmatched junction bases: 6. Per germline, CDR1 SNHLY and CDR2 FYNNEI. CDR3 sequence reads: CASRRLAGPPDTQYF. The CDR3 DNA reads TGTGCCAGCAGACGACTAGCGGGACCCCCAGATACGCAGTATTTT.

This clonotype was counted many times. The rearrangement uses TRBV20-1 and TRBJ2-1; 7 bases are a match to TRBD2. The CDR3 spans 15 residues. In germline, CDR1 is DFQATT, CDR2 SNEGSKA (reference sequence). V was pared by 6 bases and J by 0 bases, with 8 bases of the junction left unmatched. The CDR3 spells CSAEVSGPSYNEQFF. The CDR3 DNA reads as TGCAGTGCCGAAGTTAGCGGGCCCTCCTACAATGAGCAGTTCTTC.

This sequence joins TRBV11-2 and TRBJ2-1, with D possibly TRBD2 on 5 matching bases. Germline-derived CDR1 and CDR2 are SGHAT and FQNNGV. This CDR3 contains 16 residues. Between the trimmed V and J ends, which lost 1 base and 8 bases, there was a span of 18 bases. Written as DNA, the CDR3 is TGTGCCAGCAGCTTAGTAACTGGGATCGGAGGCCATGAGCAGTTCTTC. Translating gives CASSLVTGIGGHEQFF.

The J gene is TRBJ1-2, the V gene TRBV29-1; no definite D call. The V end was cut by 6 bases, the J end by 1 base, with 12 bases between. This CDR3 spans 13 amino acids. Germline V CDR1 and CDR2: SQVTM, ANQGSEA. The CDR3 sequence: CSVRTGNNYGYTF. In DNA, the CDR3 is TGCAGCGTCCGGACGGGCAATAACTATGGCTACACCTTC.

The chain joins TRBV5-1 to TRBJ1-2; D might be TRBD1 (5 bases). V was cut by 2 bases and J by 4 bases, with 18 bases left in between. The CDR3 is 16 residues long. Germline V lookup: CDR1 SGHRS, CDR2 YFSETQ. The chain's CDR3 is CASSFANRPGSYGYTF. In nucleotides, the CDR3 is TGCGCCAGCAGCTTCGCGAACAGGCCGGGTTCCTATGGCTACACCTTC.

This clonotype came up many times. The chain recombines TRBV3-1 with TRBJ1-2; 7 nucleotides agree with TRBD1. From germline, CDR1 is LGHDT and CDR2 YNNKEL (reference sequence). This CDR3 is built from 13 residues. With V trimmed by 4 bases and J by 4 bases, 3 bases remained unmatched. CDR3 DNA: TGTGCCAGCAGCCGAGGGACAGCCTATGGCTACACCTTC. It translates to CASSRGTAYGYTF. The whole variable domain, filled in from reference TRBV3-1 and TRBJ1-2, reads DTAVSQTPKYLVTQMGNDKSIKCEQNLGHDTMYWYKQDSKKFLKIMFSYNNKELIINETVPNRFSPKSPDKAHLNLHINSLELGDSAVYFCASSRGTAYGYTFGSGTRLTVV.

The chain employs TRBV19 and TRBJ2-5; 9 bases are shared with TRBD2. CDR3 length: 16 residues. Losses at the gene ends were 3 bases for V and 5 bases for J; bases not matched to a gene: 10. The germline CDR1 and CDR2 sequences are LNHDA and SQIVND (reference sequence). In DNA form, the CDR3 reads TGTGCCAGTAGTATCGGTCGCGGGAGGGCCAAGGAGACCCAGTACTTC. Protein sequence: CASSIGRGRAKETQYF. Filled out from reference TRBV19 and TRBJ2-5, the complete variable domain reads DGGITQSPKYLFRKEGQNVTLSCEQNLNHDAMYWYRQDPGQGLRLIYYSQIVNDFQKGDIAEGYSVSREKKESFPLTVTSAQKNPTAFYLCASSIGRGRAKETQYFGPGTRLLVL.

The table lists this clonotype with a few counts. The chain uses TRBV7-9 and TRBJ1-5, with TRBD1 identical over 10 bases. After removal of 2 bases from V and 5 bases from J, the junction contained 3 bases not matched to a gene. Germline CDR1 SEHNR, CDR2 FQNEAQ (reference sequence). The CDR3 extends over 15 amino acids. This CDR3 reads CASSLTGTGDQPQHF. DNA of the CDR3: TGTGCCAGCAGCTTAACCGGGACAGGGGATCAGCCCCAGCATTTT.

V usage is TRBV6-1 and J usage is TRBJ2-1; 7 bases match TRBD1. V lost 6 bases to trimming and J lost 8 bases; unmatched junction nucleotides: 1. Germline V lookup: CDR1 MNHNS, CDR2 SASEGT. The CDR3 consists of 11 residues. The CDR3 loop reads CASSDRDEQFF. The CDR3 DNA follows: TGTGCCAGCAGCGACAGGGATGAGCAGTTCTTC.

This clonotype came up many times. The V and J genes are TRBV7-9 and TRBJ2-1; 9 nucleotides match TRBD1. CDR1 and CDR2 (germline): SEHNR, FQNEAQ (reference sequence). The CDR3 runs to 15 residues. The V gene end was trimmed by 1 base and the J gene end by 7 bases; junction bases not matched to a gene: 5. As DNA, the CDR3 is TGTGCCAGCAGCTTAGACAGGGGGCGAGAAAATGAGCAGTTCTTC. As protein: CASSLDRGRENEQFF.

The chain has TRBV7-2 and TRBJ2-4; weak D call: TRBD2 (5 bases). Germline V CDR1 and CDR2: SGHTA, FQGNSA. The CDR3 totals 14 residues. V lost 9 bases to trimming and J lost 2 bases, with 14 bases between them. CDR3 amino acids: CASSPPGTKNIQYF. DNA of the CDR3: TGTGCCAGTAGTCCCCCGGGGACCAAAAACATTCAGTACTTC.

This clonotype appeared a few times. The chain links TRBV19 to TRBJ2-1; TRBD2 matches 8 bases. J lost 1 base, V lost 3 bases, and 8 bases had no gene match. Germline lookup yields CDR1 LNHDA and CDR2 SQIVND (reference sequence). The CDR3 is 17 amino acids. The CDR3 sequence is CASSIISGAFSYNEQFF. In DNA, the CDR3 is TGTGCCAGTAGTATCATTAGCGGGGCCTTTTCCTACAATGAGCAGTTCTTC.

This clonotype was counted only a few times. The J gene is TRBJ2-4, the V gene TRBV28; 9 positions match TRBD1. The CDR3 has 18 amino acids. J lost 6 bases, V lost 6 bases, and 18 bases had no gene match. Germline V gives CDR1 MDHEN, CDR2 SYDVKM. CDR3 in amino acids: CASSTSPGQGDYGNIQYF. The CDR3, as DNA: TGTGCCAGCAGCACCTCTCCGGGACAGGGCGATTATGGAAACATTCAGTACTTC.

J is TRBJ2-3 and V is TRBV4-1; TRBD1 is a possible D gene (5 bases). CDR1 is MGHRA, CDR2 YSYEKL, per germline. Trimming removed 4 bases at V and 7 bases at J, with 15 bases between. The CDR3 has 14 residues. The CDR3 region has the DNA TGCGCCAGCAGCCTTTCACTTCCAGGGCATACGCAGTATTTT. It is translated as CASSLSLPGHTQYF.

The chain employs TRBV24-1 and TRBJ2-2; D unclear. The length of the CDR3 is 13 residues. Germline V gene sequence: CDR1 KGHDR, CDR2 SFDVKD. V lost 8 bases and J lost 0, with 6 bases in between. The CDR3 loop reads CATMSANTGELFF. As DNA, the CDR3 is TGTGCCACCATGTCGGCGAACACCGGGGAGCTGTTTTTT.

This clonotype was seen ten or more times. This rearrangement joins TRBV2 to TRBJ1-3; D is ambiguous. This CDR3 contains 12 residues. Trimming took 6 bases from V and 6 from J, leaving 9 bases between them. The V gene's germline CDR1 is SNHLY and CDR2 FYNNEI. The CDR3 region has the DNA TGTGCCAGCAGCAGGAATGCAAACACCATATATTTT. This sequence encodes CASSRNANTIYF.

The sample holds a few counts of this clonotype. The rearrangement joins TRBV11-1 to TRBJ2-7; D is unresolved. The CDR3 consists of 18 residues. Trimming took 5 bases from V and 9 from J, leaving 32 bases between them. Germline lookup yields CDR1 SGHAT and CDR2 FQDESV (reference sequence). CDR3 in amino acids: CASSPSGRLVRTNDGQYF. CDR3 nucleotides: TGTGCCAGCAGCCCCTCTGGCCGATTGGTGCGAACGAACGATGGGCAGTACTTC.

The chain employs TRBV6-2 or TRBV6-3 and TRBJ2-7, with 11 bases identical to TRBD2. Germline lookup yields CDR1 MNHEY and CDR2 SVGEGT. V was clipped by 8 bases and J by 3 bases; unmatched bases: 3. There are 13 residues in the CDR3. CDR3 sequence reads: CASDGTSGYEQYF. In DNA, the CDR3 is TGTGCCAGCGACGGGACTAGCGGCTACGAGCAGTACTTC.

The chain links TRBV7-9 to TRBJ2-3, with 7 nucleotides matching TRBD1. V shed 3 bases and J 0 bases; nucleotides not matched to a gene: 3. There are 15 residues in the CDR3. Looked up from germline, CDR1 is SEHNR and CDR2 is FQNEAQ (reference sequence). CDR3: CASSFPGQSTDTQYF. The CDR3 bases are TGTGCCAGCAGCTTCCCGGGACAGAGCACAGATACGCAGTATTTT.

This clonotype has more than one count but fewer than ten. This sequence joins TRBV7-2 and TRBJ2-1, with 11 bases that match TRBD2. Germline trimming cut 1 base from V and 8 bases from J; bases unmatched to any gene: 4. Germline V gene sequence: CDR1 SGHTA, CDR2 FQGNSA. This CDR3 is built from 15 residues. CDR3 sequence: CASSLDGTSGHEQFF. The CDR3 coding sequence is TGTGCCAGCAGCTTAGATGGGACTAGCGGCCATGAGCAGTTCTTC.